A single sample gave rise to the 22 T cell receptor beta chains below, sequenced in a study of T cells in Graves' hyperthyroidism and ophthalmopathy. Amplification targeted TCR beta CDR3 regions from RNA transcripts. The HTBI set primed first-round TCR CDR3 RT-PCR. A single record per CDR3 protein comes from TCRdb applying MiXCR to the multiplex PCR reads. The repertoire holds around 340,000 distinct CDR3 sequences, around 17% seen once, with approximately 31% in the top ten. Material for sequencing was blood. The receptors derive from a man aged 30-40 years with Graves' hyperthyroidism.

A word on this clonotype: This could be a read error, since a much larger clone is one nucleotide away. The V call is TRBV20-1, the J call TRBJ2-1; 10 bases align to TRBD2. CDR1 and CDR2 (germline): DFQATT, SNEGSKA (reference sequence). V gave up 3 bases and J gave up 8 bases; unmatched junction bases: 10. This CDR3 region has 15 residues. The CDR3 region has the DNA TGCAGTGCTAGGTCGTGGCTAGCGGGGGTCGATGAGCAGTTCTTC. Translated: CSARSWLAGVDEQFF.

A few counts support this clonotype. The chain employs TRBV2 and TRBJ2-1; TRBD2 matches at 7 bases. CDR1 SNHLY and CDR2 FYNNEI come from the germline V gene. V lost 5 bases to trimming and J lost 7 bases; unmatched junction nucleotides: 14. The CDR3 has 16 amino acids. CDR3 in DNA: TGTGCCAGCAGTCTTCCAAAAGGGACTACAAGGAATGAGCAGTTCTTC. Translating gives CASSLPKGTTRNEQFF. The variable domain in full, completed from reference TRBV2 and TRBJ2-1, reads EPEVTQTPSHQVTQMGQEVILRCVPISNHLYFYWYRQILGQKVEFLVSFYNNEISEKSEIFDDQFSVERPDGSNFTLKIRSTKLEDSAMYFCASSLPKGTTRNEQFFGPGTRLTVL.

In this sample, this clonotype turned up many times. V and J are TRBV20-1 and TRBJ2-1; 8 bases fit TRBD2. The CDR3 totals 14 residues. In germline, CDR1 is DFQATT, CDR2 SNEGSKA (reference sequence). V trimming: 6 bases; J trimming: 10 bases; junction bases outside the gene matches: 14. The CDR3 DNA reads TGCAGTGCCAGGGGCCGGACTAGCTCAGAAGAGCAGTTCTTC. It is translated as CSARGRTSSEEQFF.

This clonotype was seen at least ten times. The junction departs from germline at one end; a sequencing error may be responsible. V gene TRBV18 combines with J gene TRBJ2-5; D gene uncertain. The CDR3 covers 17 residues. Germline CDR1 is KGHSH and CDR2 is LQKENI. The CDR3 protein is CASSPRPSGASQETQYF. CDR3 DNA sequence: TGTGCCAGCTCCCCACGACCATCGGGCGCCTCACAAGAGACCCAGTACTTC.

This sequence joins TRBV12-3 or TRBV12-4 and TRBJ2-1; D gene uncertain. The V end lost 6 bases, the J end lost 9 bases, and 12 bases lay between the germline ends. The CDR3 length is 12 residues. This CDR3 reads CASSQTPAEQFF. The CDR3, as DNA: TGTGCCAGCAGCCAAACTCCAGCTGAGCAGTTCTTC.

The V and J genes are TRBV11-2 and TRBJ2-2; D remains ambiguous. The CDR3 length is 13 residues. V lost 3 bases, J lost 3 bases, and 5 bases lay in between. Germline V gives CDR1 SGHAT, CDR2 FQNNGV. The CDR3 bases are TGTGCCAGCAGCTTGGTGGACACCGGGGAGCTGTTTTTT. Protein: CASSLVDTGELFF. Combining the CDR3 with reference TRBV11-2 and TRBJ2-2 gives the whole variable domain EAGVAQSPRYKIIEKRQSVAFWCNPISGHATLYWYQQILGQGPKLLIQFQNNGVVDDSQLPKDRFSAERLKGVDSTLKIQPAKLEDSAVYLCASSLVDTGELFFGEGSRLTVL.

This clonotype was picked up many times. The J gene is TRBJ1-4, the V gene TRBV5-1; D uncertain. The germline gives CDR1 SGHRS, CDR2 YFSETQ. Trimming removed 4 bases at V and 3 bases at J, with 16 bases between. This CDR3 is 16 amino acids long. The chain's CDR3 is CASSPGPRTPNEKLFF. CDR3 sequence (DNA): TGCGCCAGCAGCCCAGGACCGAGAACACCTAATGAAAAACTGTTTTTT.

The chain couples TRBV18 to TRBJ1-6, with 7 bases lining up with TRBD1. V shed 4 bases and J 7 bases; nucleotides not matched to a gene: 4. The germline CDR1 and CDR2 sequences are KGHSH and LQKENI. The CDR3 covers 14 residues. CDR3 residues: CASSLGTDNSPLHF. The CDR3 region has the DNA TGTGCCAGCTCACTCGGGACAGACAATTCACCCCTCCACTTT.

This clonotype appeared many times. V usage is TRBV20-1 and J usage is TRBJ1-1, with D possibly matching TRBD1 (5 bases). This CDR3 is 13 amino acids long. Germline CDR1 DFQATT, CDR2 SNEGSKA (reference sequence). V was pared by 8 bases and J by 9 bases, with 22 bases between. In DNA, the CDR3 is TGCAGTCTCCTCGGGGGTCAGGGAGAAAAAGCTTTCTTT. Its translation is CSLLGGQGEKAFF.

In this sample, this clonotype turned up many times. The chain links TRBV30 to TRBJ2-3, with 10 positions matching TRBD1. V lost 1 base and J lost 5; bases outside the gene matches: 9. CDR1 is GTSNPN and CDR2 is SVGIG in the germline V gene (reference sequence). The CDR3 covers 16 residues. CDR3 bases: TGTGCCTGGAGTGCCCCGACAGGGGGCCTAAAAGATACGCAGTATTTT. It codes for CAWSAPTGGLKDTQYF. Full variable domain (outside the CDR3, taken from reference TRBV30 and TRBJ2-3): SQTIHQWPATLVQPVGSPLSLECTVEGTSNPNLYWYRQAAGRGLQLLFYSVGIGQISSEVPQNLSASRPQDRQFILSSKKLLLSDSGFYLCAWSAPTGGLKDTQYFGPGTRLTVL.

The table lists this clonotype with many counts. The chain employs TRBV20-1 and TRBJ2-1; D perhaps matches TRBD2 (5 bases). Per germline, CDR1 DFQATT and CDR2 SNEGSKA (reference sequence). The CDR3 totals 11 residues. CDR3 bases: TGCAGGGCCGGAGGCGGGAATGAGCAGTTCTTC. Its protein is CRAGGGNEQFF.

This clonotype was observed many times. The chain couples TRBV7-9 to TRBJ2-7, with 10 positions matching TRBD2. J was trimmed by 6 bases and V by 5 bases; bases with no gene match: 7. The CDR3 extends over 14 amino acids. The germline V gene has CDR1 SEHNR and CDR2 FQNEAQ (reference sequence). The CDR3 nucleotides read TGTGCCAGCAGCACCCTAGCGGGAGAGTTCGAGCAGTACTTC. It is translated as CASSTLAGEFEQYF.

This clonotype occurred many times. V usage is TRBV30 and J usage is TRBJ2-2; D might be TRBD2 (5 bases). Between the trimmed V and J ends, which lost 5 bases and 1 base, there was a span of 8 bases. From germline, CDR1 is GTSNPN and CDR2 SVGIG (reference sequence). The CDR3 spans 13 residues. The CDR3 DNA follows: TGTGCCTGGGCCACTAGGAACACCGGGGAGCTGTTTTTT. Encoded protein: CAWATRNTGELFF.

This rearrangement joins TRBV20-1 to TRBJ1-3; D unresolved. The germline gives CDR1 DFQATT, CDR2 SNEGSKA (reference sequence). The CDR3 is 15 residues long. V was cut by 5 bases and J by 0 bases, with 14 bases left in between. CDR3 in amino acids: CSARLQSNSGNTIYF. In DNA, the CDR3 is TGCAGTGCTCGTCTACAGAGCAACTCTGGAAACACCATATATTTT.

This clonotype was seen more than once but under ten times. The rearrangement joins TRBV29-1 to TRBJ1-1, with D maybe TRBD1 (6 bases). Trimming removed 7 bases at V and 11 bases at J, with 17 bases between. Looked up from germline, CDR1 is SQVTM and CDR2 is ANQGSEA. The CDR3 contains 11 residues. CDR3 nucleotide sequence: TGCAGCGCACAGGGCTTCAATTCGGCTTTCTTT. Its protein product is CSAQGFNSAFF.

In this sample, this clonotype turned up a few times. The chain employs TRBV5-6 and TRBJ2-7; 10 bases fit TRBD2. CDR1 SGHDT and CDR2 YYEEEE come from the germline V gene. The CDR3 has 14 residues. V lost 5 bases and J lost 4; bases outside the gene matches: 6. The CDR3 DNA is TGTGCCAGCAGGAGGACTAGCGGAGCTTACGAGCAGTACTTC. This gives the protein CASRRTSGAYEQYF.

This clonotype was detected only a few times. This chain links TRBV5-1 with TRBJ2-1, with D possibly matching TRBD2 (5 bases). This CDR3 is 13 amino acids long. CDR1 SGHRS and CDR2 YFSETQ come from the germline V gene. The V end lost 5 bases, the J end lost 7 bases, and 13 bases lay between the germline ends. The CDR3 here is CASSGLGVNEQFF. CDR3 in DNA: TGCGCCAGCAGTGGCCTCGGGGTGAATGAGCAGTTCTTC. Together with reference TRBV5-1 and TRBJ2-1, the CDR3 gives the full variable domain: KAGVTQTPRYLIKTRGQQVTLSCSPISGHRSVSWYQQTPGQGLQFLFEYFSETQRNKGNFPGRFSGRQFSNSRSEMNVSTLELGDSALYLCASSGLGVNEQFFGPGTRLTVL.

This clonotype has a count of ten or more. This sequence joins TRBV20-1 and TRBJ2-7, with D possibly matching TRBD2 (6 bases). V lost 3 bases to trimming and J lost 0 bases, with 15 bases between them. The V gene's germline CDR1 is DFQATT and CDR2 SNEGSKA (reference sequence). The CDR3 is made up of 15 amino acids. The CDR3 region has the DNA TGCAGTGCTAGTCCTCTAGCGAGCAGCTCCTACGAGCAGTACTTC. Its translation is CSASPLASSSYEQYF.

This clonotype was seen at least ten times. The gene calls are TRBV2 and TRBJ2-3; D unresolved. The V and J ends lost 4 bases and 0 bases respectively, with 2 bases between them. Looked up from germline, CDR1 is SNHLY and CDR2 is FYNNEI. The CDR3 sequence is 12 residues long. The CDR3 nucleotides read TGTGCCAGCAGTGGGAGCACAGATACGCAGTATTTT. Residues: CASSGSTDTQYF.

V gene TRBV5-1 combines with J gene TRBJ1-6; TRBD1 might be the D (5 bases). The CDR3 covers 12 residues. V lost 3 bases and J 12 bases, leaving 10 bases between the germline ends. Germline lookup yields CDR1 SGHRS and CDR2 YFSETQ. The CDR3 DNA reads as TGCGCCAGCAGCTCGGTAAGGGGACCCCTCCACTTT. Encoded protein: CASSSVRGPLHF.

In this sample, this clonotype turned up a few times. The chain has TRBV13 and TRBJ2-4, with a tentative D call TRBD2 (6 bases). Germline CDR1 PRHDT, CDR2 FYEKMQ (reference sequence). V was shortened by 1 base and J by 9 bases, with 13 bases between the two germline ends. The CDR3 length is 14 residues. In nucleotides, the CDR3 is TGTGCCAGCAGCTTAGTAGGACGGGAGATCATTCAGTACTTC. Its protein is CASSLVGREIIQYF.

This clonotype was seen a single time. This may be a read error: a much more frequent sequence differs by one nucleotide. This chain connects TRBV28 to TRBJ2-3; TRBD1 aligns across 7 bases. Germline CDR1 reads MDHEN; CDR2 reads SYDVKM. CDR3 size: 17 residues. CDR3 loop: CAGSFPLQGISTDTQYF. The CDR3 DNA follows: TGTGCCGGCAGTTTCCCCCTACAGGGGATTAGCACAGATACGCAGTATTTT. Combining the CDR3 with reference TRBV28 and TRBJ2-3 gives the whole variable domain DVKVTQSSRYLVKRTGEKVFLECVQDMDHENMFWYRQDPGLGLRLIYFSYDVKMKEKGDIPEGYSVSREKKERFSLILESASTNQTSMYLCAGSFPLQGISTDTQYFGPGTRLTVL.